The present TCR beta chain was sequenced within a study of shared clonotypes between healthy human individuals. Germline CDR1 is SEHNR and CDR2 is FQNEAQ (reference sequence). The V and J ends lost 6 bases and 5 bases respectively, with 17 bases between them. The CDR3 is 15 residues long. Naive CD8 cells comprised CD45RO-negative, CCR7-positively selected cells, excluding terminally differentiated effector memory CD45RA+ cells. The method was immunoSEQ multiplex PCR; TCRdb's version includes in-frame clones alone and lacks a portion of them. The table includes approximately 2,200,000 clones, approximately 94% detected once.

Sample: naive CD8+ T cells from PBMCs. The chain recombines TRBV7-9 with TRBJ2-1; D might be TRBD2 (6 bases). The receptor was isolated from a man between 18 and 29 years old in good health. Some clones in this sample may be carry-over from other donors' samples. The CDR3 bases are TGTGCCAGCAGGGCCGGGACTTCTCCCCACAATGAGCAGTTCTTC. This codes for CASRAGTSPHNEQFF.